A single sample gave rise to the 29 T cell receptor beta chains below, sequenced in a study of regulatory T cells (dated by TCRdb to between 2017 and 2018). Results the study describes overall, beyond this receptor: Enrichment for hydrophobic residues at CDR3 positions 6 and 7 was found in conventional CD4+ T cells from CD3G-deficient patients, suggesting more self-reactive specificities.

Preparation of the library involved the immunoSEQ multiplex PCR assay. The multiplex PCR relied on 52 forward TRBV primers and 13 reverse TRBJ primers, and amplification bias was corrected through assay-based and computational methods. TCRdb's version of the immuneACCESS table is confined to in-frame rearrangements and falls short of the full clone set. An unresolved V gene accounts for under half of the shortfall where checked; the remainder is of unknown origin. The sample table holds roughly 30,000 clones, of which 80% to 95% were seen once. The ten top clones hold about 1.4% of the sample. These receptors' antigens are unknown. Sequenced input: conventional CD4+ T cells sorted from blood. These receptors came from a person under 30 with CD3G deficiency.

The chain uses TRBV5-1 and TRBJ1-1; D might be TRBD1 (5 bases). This CDR3 has 14 amino acids. The V end was cut by 2 bases, the J end by 4 bases, with 12 bases between. CDR1 SGHRS and CDR2 YFSETQ come from the germline V gene. DNA for the CDR3: TGCGCCAGCAGCTTCCGGCCTGGGGGCACTGAAGCTTTCTTT. It encodes CASSFRPGGTEAFF.

J is TRBJ2-4 and V is TRBV7-2; D is tentatively TRBD1 or TRBD2 (5 bases each). The germline V gene has CDR1 SGHTA and CDR2 FQGNSA. CDR3 size: 15 residues. Trimming shortened V by 5 bases and J by 1 base, and 12 bases separated the two germline ends. Written as DNA, the CDR3 is TGTGCCAGCAGCGCCTGGGGGAATGCCAAAAACATTCAGTACTTC. This codes for CASSAWGNAKNIQYF. Using reference TRBV7-2 and TRBJ2-4 for the parts outside the CDR3, the full variable domain is GAGVSQSPSNKVTEKGKDVELRCDPISGHTALYWYRQSLGQGLEFLIYFQGNSAPDKSGLPSDRFSAERTGGSVSTLTIQRTQQEDSAVYLCASSAWGNAKNIQYFGAGTRLSVL.

The chain uses TRBV6-1 and TRBJ1-1, with D possibly being TRBD1 (6 bases). V lost 8 bases to trimming and J lost 1 base, with 11 bases between them. This CDR3 contains 13 residues. The germline V gene encodes CDR1 MNHNS and CDR2 SASEGT. The CDR3 sequence: CASGTLTNTEAFF. The DNA for the CDR3 is TGTGCCAGCGGGACACTTACGAACACTGAAGCTTTCTTT.

In the case of this clone: The same CDR3 also results from other DNA sequences found in this sample. This rearrangement joins TRBV6-6 to TRBJ2-7; 12 nucleotides match TRBD2. The CDR3 contains 14 residues. CDR1 MNHNY and CDR2 SVGAGI come from the germline V gene (reference sequence). Trimming at V came to 5 bases and at J to 7 bases, leaving 6 bases not matched to a gene. In DNA form, the CDR3 reads TGTGCCAGCAGTCCCGGACTAGCGGGAAGGGAGCAGTACTTC. Translation gives CASSPGLAGREQYF.

The chain couples TRBV2 to TRBJ1-5, with a tentative D call TRBD1 (6 bases). Trimming cost V 6 bases and J 4 bases, with 16 bases left between them. Germline lookup yields CDR1 SNHLY and CDR2 FYNNEI. CDR3 length: 15 amino acids. The CDR3 protein is CASRVDRLRNQPQHF. The CDR3, as DNA: TGTGCCAGCAGGGTAGACAGGTTGAGAAATCAGCCCCAGCATTTT.

The V call is TRBV19, the J call TRBJ2-7; D is possibly TRBD1 or TRBD2 (5 bases each). The germline V and J ends were trimmed by 5 bases and 8 bases, with 19 bases remaining between them. This CDR3 is built from 14 residues. CDR1 is LNHDA, CDR2 SQIVND, per germline (reference sequence). In DNA form, the CDR3 reads TGTGCCAGTAGTCCTACCGGGACCCCGGAAAAGCAGTACTTC. It yields the protein CASSPTGTPEKQYF.

In this sample, this clone turned up once. The chain uses TRBV5-1 and TRBJ2-7; 8 nucleotides line up with TRBD1. Germline V lookup: CDR1 SGHRS, CDR2 YFSETQ. There are 15 residues in the CDR3. Trimming took 4 bases from V and 1 from J; bases not matched to a gene: 7. DNA of the CDR3: TGCGCCAGCAGCCCGTACCGGGACAGGTCCTACGAGCAGTACTTC. Translated, it gives CASSPYRDRSYEQYF.

The genes are TRBV28 and TRBJ2-4; D not certain. Germline values: CDR1 MDHEN, CDR2 SYDVKM. CDR3 size: 13 residues. V was trimmed by 5 bases and J by 0 bases, leaving 5 bases between them. In nucleotides, the CDR3 is TGTGCCAGCAGTCCGGTAGCCAAAAACATTCAGTACTTC. Translated: CASSPVAKNIQYF.

The chain recombines TRBV4-1 with TRBJ2-4; 10 positions match TRBD2. Germline V gene lookup returns CDR1 MGHRA and CDR2 YSYEKL. This CDR3 region has 19 residues. Trimming at V came to 2 bases and at J to 1 base, leaving 11 bases not matched to a gene. CDR3 sequence reads: CASSQLAGVGINAKNIQYF. The CDR3 DNA is TGCGCCAGCAGCCAACTAGCGGGAGTGGGGATTAATGCCAAAAACATTCAGTACTTC.

The chain recombines TRBV27 with TRBJ2-5; TRBD1 matches 10 bases. Germline assignment: CDR1 MNHEY and CDR2 SMNVEV (reference sequence). This CDR3 comprises 18 residues. Trimming removed 5 bases from V and 3 bases from J; junction bases left unmatched: 15. CDR3 in amino acids: CASSHRLLDRGRKETQYF. The CDR3, as DNA: TGTGCCAGCAGTCATCGACTCCTAGACAGGGGGCGCAAAGAGACCCAGTACTTC.

A single count supports this clone. The chain joins TRBV5-3 to TRBJ2-1, with D hard to call. TRBV5-3 is known as an ORF, though its function is uncertain. V lost 8 bases to trimming and J lost 0 bases, with 12 bases between them. The CDR3 is 14 residues long. This chain's CDR3 is CARGDPSSYNEQFF. CDR3 sequence (DNA): TGTGCCAGGGGCGACCCGAGCTCCTACAATGAGCAGTTCTTC.

The chain recombines TRBV7-9 with TRBJ1-2, with D unresolved. The germline gives CDR1 SEHNR, CDR2 FQNEAQ (reference sequence). The CDR3 is made up of 12 amino acids. The V end lost 4 bases, the J end lost 0 bases, and 3 bases lay between the germline ends. The CDR3 spells CASSYTNYGYTF. The DNA for the CDR3 is TGTGCCAGCAGCTATACTAACTATGGCTACACCTTC.

The rearrangement links TRBV6-1 to TRBJ1-1; 7 nucleotides align to TRBD1. CDR3 length equals 15 residues. Germline V gene sequence: CDR1 MNHNS, CDR2 SASEGT. The J segment lost 0 bases and the V segment lost 7 bases, leaving 8 bases of the junction unmatched. The CDR3 reads CASTFRTGMNTEAFF. As DNA, the CDR3 is TGTGCCAGCACTTTCCGGACAGGTATGAACACTGAAGCTTTCTTT.

CDR3 protein: CASSQEWRTGGDYGYTF. The CDR3 region has the DNA TGCGCCAGCAGCCAAGAGTGGAGAACAGGGGGCGACTATGGCTACACCTTC. The chain links TRBV4-3 to TRBJ1-2, with 9 nucleotides matching TRBD1. Losses at the gene ends were 0 bases for V and 3 bases for J; bases not matched to a gene: 8. The germline V gene has CDR1 LGHNA and CDR2 YSLEER. The CDR3 is 17 amino acids.

The chain recombines TRBV11-2 with TRBJ1-5; D is undetermined. This CDR3 is 13 amino acids long. Germline V CDR1 and CDR2: SGHAT, FQNNGV. The V end lost 1 base, the J end lost 5 bases, and 6 bases lay between the germline ends. CDR3 protein: CASSLVPDQPQHF. The CDR3 region has the DNA TGTGCCAGCAGCTTAGTACCCGATCAGCCCCAGCATTTT.

The rearrangement joins TRBV7-9 to TRBJ2-1, with 13 positions matching TRBD2. This CDR3 is built from 16 residues. V dropped 5 bases and J dropped 7; count of bases not matched to a gene: 8. In germline, CDR1 is SEHNR, CDR2 FQNEAQ (reference sequence). CDR3 amino acids: CASSLGKGLAGNEQFF. CDR3 nucleotides: TGTGCCAGCAGCCTTGGCAAGGGACTAGCGGGAAATGAGCAGTTCTTC.

This chain links TRBV5-1 with TRBJ2-3; 11 bases align to TRBD1. CDR1 is SGHRS, CDR2 YFSETQ, per germline. V lost 0 bases to trimming and J lost 6 bases; unmatched junction nucleotides: 6. CDR3 length equals 16 residues. In nucleotides, the CDR3 is TGCGCCAGCAGCTTGGGCGGACAGGGGGCAACGGATACGCAGTATTTT. Translation: CASSLGGQGATDTQYF.

The chain combines TRBV21-1 with TRBJ1-2. TRBV21-1 constitutes a pseudogene. CDR3 length: 20 residues. DNA of the CDR3: TGTGCCAGCAGCAAAGCCTTAAAAGGATTGCGTGGGTGCGGGGGCTATGGCTACACCTTC. This translates into CASSKALKGLRGCGGYGYTF.

The chain combines TRBV7-3 with TRBJ2-1; TRBD2 is a possible D gene (6 bases). Trimming cost V 6 bases and J 5 bases, with 14 bases left between them. CDR3 length: 14 amino acids. The V gene's germline CDR1 is SGHTA and CDR2 FQGTGA. The CDR3 nucleotides are TGTGCCAGCAGAACTAGCAGGCAGGACAATGAGCAGTTCTTC. Encoded protein: CASRTSRQDNEQFF.

The chain joins TRBV5-1 to TRBJ2-3, with 7 bases matching TRBD1. V trimming: 6 bases; J trimming: 2 bases; junction bases outside the gene matches: 6. The CDR3 runs to 14 residues. The germline V gene encodes CDR1 SGHRS and CDR2 YFSETQ. Written as DNA, the CDR3 is TGCGCCAGCAAAGGGGGCGCCTCCACAGATACGCAGTATTTT. Translation gives CASKGGASTDTQYF.

The chain couples TRBV7-6 to TRBJ2-7; either TRBD1 or TRBD2 may fit D (5 bases each). Germline-derived CDR1 and CDR2 are SGHVS and FNYEAQ. This CDR3 region has 13 residues. V lost 1 base and J lost 6, with 10 bases in between. CDR3 bases: TGTGCCAGCAGCTTAGGGGTTGGGGGCGAGCAGTACTTC. It codes for CASSLGVGGEQYF.

The chain is built from TRBV7-3 and TRBJ2-2; D remains ambiguous. The CDR3 has 15 residues. CDR1 is SGHTA, CDR2 FQGTGA, per germline. With 1 base removed from V and 3 bases from J, the gap between germline ends came to 9 bases. The CDR3 coding sequence is TGTGCCAGCAGCTTAAACCGACACTACACCGGGGAGCTGTTTTTT. Its translation is CASSLNRHYTGELFF.

This chain links TRBV10-2 with TRBJ2-1, with 12 bases that match TRBD2. J lost 8 bases, V lost 6 bases, and 8 bases had no gene match. CDR1 WSHSY and CDR2 SAAADI come from the germline V gene. The CDR3 totals 15 residues. The CDR3 nucleotides read TGCGCCAGCAGACGAGGACTAGCGGGATCGCATGAGCAGTTCTTC. It translates to CASRRGLAGSHEQFF.

The chain has TRBV11-3 and TRBJ2-2; D uncertain. Trimming took 5 bases from V and 0 from J, leaving 13 bases between them. The germline gives CDR1 SGHNT, CDR2 YENEEA. The CDR3 loop spans 16 amino acids. CDR3 loop: CASSPKGSANTGELFF. For the CDR3, the DNA is TGTGCCAGCAGCCCCAAGGGCAGCGCGAACACCGGGGAGCTGTTTTTT. The whole variable domain, filled in from reference TRBV11-3 and TRBJ2-2, reads EAGVVQSPRYKIIEKKQPVAFWCNPISGHNTLYWYLQNLGQGPELLIRYENEEAVDDSQLPKDRFSAERLKGVDSTLKIQPAELGDSAVYLCASSPKGSANTGELFFGEGSRLTVL.

This chain links TRBV5-4 with TRBJ2-5; the D gene is possibly TRBD1 (5 bases). This CDR3 has 14 amino acids. CDR1 is SGHNT, CDR2 YYREEE, per germline (reference sequence). The ends were cut back, 4 bases at V and 3 bases at J, with 13 bases in the middle. The CDR3: CASSQSPDKETQYF. CDR3 coding DNA: TGTGCCAGCAGCCAAAGCCCGGACAAAGAGACCCAGTACTTC.

This clone was seen more than once but under ten times. The J gene is TRBJ1-2, the V gene TRBV15; D is unclear. Between the trimmed V and J ends, which lost 1 base and 8 bases, there was a span of 2 bases. The CDR3 is 10 amino acids. Germline loops: CDR1 LNHNV, CDR2 YYDKDF (reference sequence). DNA of the CDR3: TGTGCCACCAGCAGAGTGGGCTACACCTTC. Translation gives CATSRVGYTF.

J is TRBJ2-3 and V is TRBV7-8; TRBD2 aligns across 9 bases. Trimming at V came to 3 bases and at J to 4 bases, leaving 8 bases not matched to a gene. Germline V gene sequence: CDR1 SGHVS, CDR2 FQNEAQ. The CDR3 sequence is 16 residues long. CDR3 nucleotides: TGTGCCAGCAGCTTGTTAGCGGGAGTGTTCGCAGATACGCAGTATTTT. This gives the protein CASSLLAGVFADTQYF. The whole variable domain, remainder taken from reference TRBV7-8 and TRBJ2-3, is GAGVSQSPRYKVAKRGQDVALRCDPISGHVSLFWYQQALGQGPEFLTYFQNEAQLDKSGLPSDRFFAERPEGSVSTLKIQRTQQEDSAVYLCASSLLAGVFADTQYFGPGTRLTVL.

The chain carries TRBV18 and TRBJ2-1; 9 bases are shared with TRBD1. V was pared by 4 bases and J by 8 bases, with 12 bases of the junction left unmatched. CDR1 is KGHSH, CDR2 LQKENI, per germline. This CDR3 contains 16 residues. The chain's CDR3 is CASSQISGTGPHEQFF. DNA for the CDR3: TGTGCCAGCTCACAAATTTCCGGGACAGGGCCGCATGAGCAGTTCTTC.

The rearrangement links TRBV28 to TRBJ2-2; no reliable D call. Germline V gene lookup returns CDR1 MDHEN and CDR2 SYDVKM. The CDR3 runs 12 residues. With 8 bases removed from V and 4 bases from J, the gap between germline ends came to 8 bases. CDR3 sequence (DNA): TGTGCCAGCTCCGGTTTCACCGGGGAGCTGTTTTTT. Its protein product is CASSGFTGELFF. The entire variable domain, with the rest obtained from reference TRBV28 and TRBJ2-2, is as follows: DVKVTQSSRYLVKRTGEKVFLECVQDMDHENMFWYRQDPGLGLRLIYFSYDVKMKEKGDIPEGYSVSREKKERFSLILESASTNQTSMYLCASSGFTGELFFGEGSRLTVL.